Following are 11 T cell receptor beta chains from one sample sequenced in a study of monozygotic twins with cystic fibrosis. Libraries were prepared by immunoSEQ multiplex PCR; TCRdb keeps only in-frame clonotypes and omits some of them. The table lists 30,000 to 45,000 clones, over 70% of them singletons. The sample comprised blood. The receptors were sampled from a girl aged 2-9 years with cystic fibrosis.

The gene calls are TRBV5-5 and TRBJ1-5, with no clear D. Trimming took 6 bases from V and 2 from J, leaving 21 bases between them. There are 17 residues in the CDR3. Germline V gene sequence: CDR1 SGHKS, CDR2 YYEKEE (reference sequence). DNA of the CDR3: TGTGCCAGCACCCTCTCCCTATCGCAGACCGGCAATCAGCCCCAGCATTTT. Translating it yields CASTLSLSQTGNQPQHF.

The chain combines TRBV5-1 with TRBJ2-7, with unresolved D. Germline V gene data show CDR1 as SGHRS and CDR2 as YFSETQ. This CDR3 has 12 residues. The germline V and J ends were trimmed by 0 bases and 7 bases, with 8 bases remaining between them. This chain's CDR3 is CASSLVPWEQYF. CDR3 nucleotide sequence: TGCGCCAGCAGCTTGGTCCCGTGGGAGCAGTACTTC.

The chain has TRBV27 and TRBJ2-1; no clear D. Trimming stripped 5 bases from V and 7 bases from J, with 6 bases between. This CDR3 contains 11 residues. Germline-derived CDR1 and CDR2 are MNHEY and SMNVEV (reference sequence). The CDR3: CASSRWNEQFF. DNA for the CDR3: TGTGCCAGCAGTAGATGGAATGAGCAGTTCTTC.

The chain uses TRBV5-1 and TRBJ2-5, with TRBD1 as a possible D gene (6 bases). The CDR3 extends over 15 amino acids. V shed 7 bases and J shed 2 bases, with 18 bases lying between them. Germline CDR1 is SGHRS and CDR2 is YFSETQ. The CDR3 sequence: CASGSLPDRQETQYF. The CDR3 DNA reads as TGCGCCAGCGGCTCTCTCCCCGACAGGCAAGAGACCCAGTACTTC.

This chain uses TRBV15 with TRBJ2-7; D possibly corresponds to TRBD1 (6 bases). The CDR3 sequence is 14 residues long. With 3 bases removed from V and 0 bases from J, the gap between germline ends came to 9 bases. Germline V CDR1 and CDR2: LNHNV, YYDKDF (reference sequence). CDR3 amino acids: CATSSMTGSYEQYF. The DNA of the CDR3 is TGTGCCACCAGCAGTATGACAGGCTCCTACGAGCAGTACTTC.

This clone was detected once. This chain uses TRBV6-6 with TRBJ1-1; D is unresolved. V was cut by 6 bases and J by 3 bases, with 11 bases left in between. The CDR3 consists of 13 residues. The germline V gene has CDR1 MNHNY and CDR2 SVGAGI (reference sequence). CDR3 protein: CASRFRQHTEAFF. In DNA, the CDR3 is TGTGCCAGCAGGTTCAGACAACACACTGAAGCTTTCTTT.

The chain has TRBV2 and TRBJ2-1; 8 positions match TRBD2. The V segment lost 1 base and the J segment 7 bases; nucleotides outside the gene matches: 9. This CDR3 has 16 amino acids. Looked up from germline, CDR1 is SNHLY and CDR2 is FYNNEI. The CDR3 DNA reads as TGTGCCAGCAGTGAAGAATCGGGGGGGCGGATTAATGAGCAGTTCTTC. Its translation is CASSEESGGRINEQFF.

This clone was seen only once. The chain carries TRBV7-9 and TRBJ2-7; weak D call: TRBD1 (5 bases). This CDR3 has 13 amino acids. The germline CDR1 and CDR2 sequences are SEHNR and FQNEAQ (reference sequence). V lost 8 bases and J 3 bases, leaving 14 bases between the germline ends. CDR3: CASLGLGDYEQYF. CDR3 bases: TGTGCCAGCCTCGGCCTAGGGGACTACGAGCAGTACTTC.

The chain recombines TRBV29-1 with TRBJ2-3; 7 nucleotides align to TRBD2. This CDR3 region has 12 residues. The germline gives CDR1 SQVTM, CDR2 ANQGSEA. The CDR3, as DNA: TGCACAACGGGGGGTCCCACAGATACGCAGTATTTT. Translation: CTTGGPTDTQYF.

The CDR3 reads CASRSGRRYGTDTQYF. In DNA, the CDR3 is TGTGCCAGCAGATCTGGCCGAAGATACGGCACAGATACGCAGTATTTT. The chain employs TRBV25-1 and TRBJ2-3; the D is unclear. The germline V and J ends were trimmed by 6 bases and 1 base, with 17 bases remaining between them. The CDR3 extends over 16 amino acids. Germline loops: CDR1 MGHDK, CDR2 SYGVNS.

The CDR3 region has the DNA TGTGCCAGCAGCTTAGGGTGGGGCAATCAGCCCCAGCATTTT. As protein: CASSLGWGNQPQHF. V and J are TRBV7-2 and TRBJ1-5; no clear D. In germline, CDR1 is SGHTA, CDR2 FQGNSA. V was shortened by 1 base and J by 2 bases, with 6 bases between the two germline ends. The CDR3 runs to 14 residues. The full variable domain, in which reference TRBV7-2 and TRBJ1-5 provide the parts outside the CDR3, is GAGVSQSPSNKVTEKGKDVELRCDPISGHTALYWYRQSLGQGLEFLIYFQGNSAPDKSGLPSDRFSAERTGGSVSTLTIQRTQQEDSAVYLCASSLGWGNQPQHFGDGTRLSIL.